The source of this T cell receptor (beta chain) is a study of Ad26.COV2.S vaccination and SARS-CoV-2 variants. As for the study in general: The donor participated in the COV1001 trial, in its Ad26.COV2.S arm.

Study conclusions and caveats: Non-spike TCR breadth showed similarity between vaccine and placebo recipients.

Only in-frame clones appear in the TCRdb table, and some are missing; sequencing was by immunoSEQ multiplex PCR. The data contain over 350,000 clones, approximately 91% of them singletons. In regard to this clone: Antigen unknown.

CDR3 length: 12 amino acids. The V and J ends lost 2 bases and 6 bases respectively, with 6 bases between them. Specified treatment: roughly 20 received Ad26.COV2.S at low or high dose, single or two shots; a few received placebo; per-sample allocation not given. On day 63 after the first injection, vaccine and placebo recipients gave samples. The donor's status was that of an adult aged 18-55 years in Boston. The vaccine antigen was prefusion-stabilized Wuhan SARS-CoV-2 spike. The chain links TRBV12-3 or TRBV12-4 to TRBJ2-3; unclear D gene. This clonotype was obtained from a person aged 18-65 years who received the Ad26.COV2.S COVID-19 vaccine or a placebo. The sequencing used peripheral blood, collected in a trial of Ad26.COV2.S vaccine versus placebo. The CDR3 sequence is CASSLYGDTQYF. Written as DNA, the CDR3 is TGTGCCAGCAGTTTATACGGGGATACGCAGTATTTT.